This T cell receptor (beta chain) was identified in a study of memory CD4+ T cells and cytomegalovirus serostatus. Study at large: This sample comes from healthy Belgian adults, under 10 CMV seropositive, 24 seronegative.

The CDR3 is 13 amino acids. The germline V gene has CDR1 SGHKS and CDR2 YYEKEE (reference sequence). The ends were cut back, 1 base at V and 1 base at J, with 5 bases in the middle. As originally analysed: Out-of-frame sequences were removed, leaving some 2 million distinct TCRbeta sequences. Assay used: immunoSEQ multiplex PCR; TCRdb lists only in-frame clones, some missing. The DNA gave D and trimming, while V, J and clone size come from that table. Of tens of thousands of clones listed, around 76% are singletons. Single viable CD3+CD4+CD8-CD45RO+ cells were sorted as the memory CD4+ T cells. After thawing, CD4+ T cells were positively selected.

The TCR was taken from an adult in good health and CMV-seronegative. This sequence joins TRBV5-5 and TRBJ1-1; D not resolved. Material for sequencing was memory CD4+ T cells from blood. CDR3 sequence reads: CASSLIQNTEAFF. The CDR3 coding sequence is TGTGCCAGCAGCTTGATACAGAACACTGAAGCTTTCTTT.